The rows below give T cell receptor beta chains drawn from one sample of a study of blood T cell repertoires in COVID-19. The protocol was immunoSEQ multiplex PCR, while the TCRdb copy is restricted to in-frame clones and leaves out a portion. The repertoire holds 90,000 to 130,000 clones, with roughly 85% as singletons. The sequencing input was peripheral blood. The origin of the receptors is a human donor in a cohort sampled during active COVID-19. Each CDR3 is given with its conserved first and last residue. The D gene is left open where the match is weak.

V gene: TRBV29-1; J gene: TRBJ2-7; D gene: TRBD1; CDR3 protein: CSATGGGYEQYF
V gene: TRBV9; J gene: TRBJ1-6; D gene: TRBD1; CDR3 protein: CASSVVGTGPLNSPLHF
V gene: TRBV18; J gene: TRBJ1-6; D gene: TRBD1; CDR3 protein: CASSRGQGDSPLHF
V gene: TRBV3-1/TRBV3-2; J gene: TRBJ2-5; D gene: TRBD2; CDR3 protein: CASSQGLAGGGSEETQYF
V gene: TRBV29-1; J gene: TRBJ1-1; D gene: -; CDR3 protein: CSVEDRGRAAEAFF
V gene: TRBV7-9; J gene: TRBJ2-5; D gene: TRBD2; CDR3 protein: CASSPAGTSGGETQYF
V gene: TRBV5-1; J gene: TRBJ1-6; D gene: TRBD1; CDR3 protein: CASSLQGDNSPLHF
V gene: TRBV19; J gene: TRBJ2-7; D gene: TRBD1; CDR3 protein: CASSTGQGAAYEQYF
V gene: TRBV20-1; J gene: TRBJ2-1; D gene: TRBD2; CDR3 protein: CSASTSGRADNEQFF
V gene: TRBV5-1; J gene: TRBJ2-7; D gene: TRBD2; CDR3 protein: CASSLAASGRSYEQYF
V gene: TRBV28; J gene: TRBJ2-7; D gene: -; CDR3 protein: CASSVARTVYEQYF
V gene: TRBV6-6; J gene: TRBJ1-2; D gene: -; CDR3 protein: CASSSLQFNYGYTF
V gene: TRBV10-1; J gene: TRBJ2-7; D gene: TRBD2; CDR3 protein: CASSESASGIARGEQYF
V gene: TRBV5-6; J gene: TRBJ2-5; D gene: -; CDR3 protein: CASSLGTGIQETQYF
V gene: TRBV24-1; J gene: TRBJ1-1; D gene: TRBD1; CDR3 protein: CATSGSGTGQTEAFF
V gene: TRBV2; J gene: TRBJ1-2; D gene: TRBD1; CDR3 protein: CASSEDEGASYGYTF